This entry lists 9 T cell receptor beta chains sequenced from one sample in a study of cytomegalovirus exposure and HLA in healthy donors. Primers for the PCR totalled 60 Vbeta and 13 Jbeta. The method was immunoSEQ multiplex PCR; TCRdb's version includes in-frame clones alone and lacks a portion of them. The sample lists approximately 110,000 clones; 69% were seen once. Sequencing was carried out using PBMCs. Receptors were obtained from a woman aged 65 to 85 in good health and CMV-seropositive.

This sequence joins TRBV6-5 and TRBJ1-2; a weak D match, TRBD1 (5 bases). Germline V CDR1 and CDR2: MNHEY, SVGAGI. The CDR3 has 15 amino acids. Trimming took 2 bases from V and 1 from J, leaving 11 bases between them. This CDR3 reads CASSYTATDNYGYTF. The CDR3 DNA follows: TGTGCCAGCAGTTACACCGCGACAGATAACTATGGCTACACCTTC.

V and J are TRBV4-3 and TRBJ2-5, with unresolved D. Trimming shortened V by 0 bases and J by 3 bases, and 14 bases separated the two germline ends. The CDR3 totals 16 residues. Germline assignment: CDR1 LGHNA and CDR2 YSLEER. As DNA, the CDR3 is TGCGCCAGCAGCCAAGAAAAGAACACGAAGAAAGAGACCCAGTACTTC. Protein sequence: CASSQEKNTKKETQYF.

The V and J genes are TRBV5-1 and TRBJ1-2, with 9 bases fitting TRBD1. Looked up from germline, CDR1 is SGHRS and CDR2 is YFSETQ. Trimming at V came to 4 bases and at J to 2 bases, leaving 3 bases not matched to a gene. The CDR3 extends over 14 amino acids. The CDR3 region is CASSPGQGNYGYTF. CDR3 nucleotides: TGCGCCAGCAGCCCAGGACAGGGGAACTATGGCTACACCTTC.

CDR3 sequence (DNA): TGCAGCGCTGGTTTGGGACAGGCCAATGAGCAGTTCTTC. Translation: CSAGLGQANEQFF. The chain employs TRBV29-1 and TRBJ2-1, with 8 bases identical to TRBD1. This CDR3 is 13 amino acids long. CDR1 and CDR2 (germline): SQVTM, ANQGSEA. V was pared by 7 bases and J by 6 bases, with 8 bases of the junction left unmatched.

The J gene is TRBJ2-2, the V gene TRBV2; D might be TRBD1 (6 bases). CDR3 length equals 14 residues. Germline V gives CDR1 SNHLY, CDR2 FYNNEI. V was clipped by 4 bases and J by 6 bases, with 12 bases between them. The CDR3 coding sequence is TGTGCCAGCAGTGGTCAGGGGAGCGCCGGGGAGCTGTTTTTT. This gives the protein CASSGQGSAGELFF.

V and J are TRBV7-9 and TRBJ1-2, with D possibly matching TRBD1 (6 bases). From germline, CDR1 is SEHNR and CDR2 FQNEAQ (reference sequence). The CDR3 runs 16 residues. V lost 5 bases and J lost 4, with 20 bases in between. The CDR3 nucleotides read TGTGCCAGCAGCCGCACTTATGGACAGCAAACCTATGGCTACACCTTC. This translates into CASSRTYGQQTYGYTF.

The chain combines TRBV5-1 with TRBJ2-5, with TRBD2 matching 7 bases. V lost 0 bases to trimming and J lost 4 bases; unmatched junction nucleotides: 3. Germline V CDR1 and CDR2: SGHRS, YFSETQ. This CDR3 region has 14 residues. The DNA of the CDR3 is TGCGCCAGCAGCTTGGCACTAGCGCGAGAGACCCAGTACTTC. Protein sequence: CASSLALARETQYF.

The chain employs TRBV7-2 and TRBJ2-2, with 7 positions matching TRBD1. The germline CDR1 and CDR2 sequences are SGHTA and FQGNSA. The CDR3 totals 16 residues. V lost 5 bases to trimming and J lost 5 bases; unmatched junction nucleotides: 11. The CDR3 protein is CASSTRQGQGTGELFF. In DNA form, the CDR3 reads TGTGCCAGCAGCACAAGACAGGGCCAGGGGACCGGGGAGCTGTTTTTT.

The V gene is TRBV2, the J gene TRBJ1-3; D unclear. V lost 4 bases and J lost 3, with 13 bases in between. Germline loops: CDR1 SNHLY, CDR2 FYNNEI. The length of the CDR3 is 15 residues. The CDR3 reads CASSVSGVGGNTIYF. CDR3 bases: TGTGCCAGCAGTGTTTCCGGGGTCGGTGGAAACACCATATATTTT.